A single sample is the source of the 21 T cell receptor beta chains below, sequenced in a study of identical twins. TCRdb re-called the 5' RACE reads with MiXCR, one entry per CDR3 protein. The sample includes about 460,000 distinct CDR3 sequences, 14% seen only once; the top ten take 0.52%. The data were also submitted as part of a second study, on yellow fever vaccine responses in identical twins.

The sample taken for sequencing was CD4+ T cells sorted from blood. The receptors stem from a woman between 18 and 29 years old in good health.

This clonotype was observed a few times. The chain is built from TRBV29-1 and TRBJ2-1; tentatively, D is TRBD1 or TRBD2 (5 bases each). V lost 1 base to trimming and J lost 4 bases, with 11 bases between them. Germline CDR1 reads SQVTM; CDR2 reads ANQGSEA. This CDR3 is 14 amino acids long. CDR3 in amino acids: CSVEAGLIYNEQFF. The CDR3 DNA follows: TGCAGCGTTGAAGCGGGGCTTATATACAATGAGCAGTTCTTC.

This clonotype was detected ten times or more. The genes are TRBV7-8 and TRBJ2-7; the D gene is possibly TRBD1 (5 bases). The CDR3 runs 14 residues. Germline assignment: CDR1 SGHVS and CDR2 FQNEAQ. V was pared by 3 bases and J by 2 bases, with 11 bases between. The CDR3 DNA follows: TGTGCCAGCAGCTTCCATGACAGCGCCTACGAGCAGTACTTC. It translates to CASSFHDSAYEQYF.

This clonotype has at least ten counts. V gene TRBV20-1 combines with J gene TRBJ2-1; TRBD2 agrees at 7 bases. J was trimmed by 5 bases and V by 7 bases; bases with no gene match: 5. Germline CDR1 and CDR2: DFQATT and SNEGSKA (reference sequence). The CDR3 consists of 12 residues. The CDR3 DNA is TGCAGTGGATTGGGACTAAACAATGAGCAGTTCTTC. It specifies CSGLGLNNEQFF.

V usage is TRBV5-1 and J usage is TRBJ2-3; D is unresolved. From germline, CDR1 is SGHRS and CDR2 YFSETQ. The V end was cut by 0 bases, the J end by 0 bases, with 11 bases between. The length of the CDR3 is 16 residues. This chain's CDR3 is CASSLGPSASTDTQYF. DNA of the CDR3: TGCGCCAGCAGCTTGGGTCCTTCGGCTAGCACAGATACGCAGTATTTT.

The table lists this clonotype with a few counts. Likely a read error: the CDR3 ends without its conserved phenylalanine or tryptophan. The DNA is left out, because the CDR3 cannot be placed on it with certainty; the CDR3 is given as TCRdb lists it. The chain links TRBV7-9 to TRBJ2-4. The CDR3 region is 14 residues in length, termini included. Germline-derived CDR1 and CDR2 are SEHNR and FQNEAQ (reference sequence). The CDR3 here is CASSLGGSAAVHTT.

V usage is TRBV28 and J usage is TRBJ1-4, with D tentatively TRBD1 (5 bases). Germline V gene data show CDR1 as MDHEN and CDR2 as SYDVKM. The CDR3 is 15 amino acids. Trimming pared 4 bases from V and 0 bases from J, leaving 9 bases between. The CDR3 DNA follows: TGTGCCAGCAGTTACGGGGGGGCAACTAATGAAAAACTGTTTTTT. It encodes CASSYGGATNEKLFF.

This clonotype was observed many times. This sequence joins TRBV2 and TRBJ2-4, with unresolved D. There are 13 residues in the CDR3. The V end lost 7 bases, the J end lost 2 bases, and 9 bases lay between the germline ends. Germline CDR1 reads SNHLY; CDR2 reads FYNNEI. The CDR3 DNA reads as TGTGCCAGCAATATGGGGTCCAAAAACATTCAGTACTTC. This sequence encodes CASNMGSKNIQYF.

The genes are TRBV20-1 and TRBJ2-7, with TRBD2 identical over 10 bases. This CDR3 spans 14 amino acids. With 6 bases clipped from V and 3 bases from J, the junction kept 8 bases outside the gene matches. CDR1 DFQATT and CDR2 SNEGSKA come from the germline V gene (reference sequence). The CDR3 reads CSAPTTSGYYEQYF. The DNA of the CDR3 is TGCAGTGCGCCTACGACTAGCGGGTACTACGAGCAGTACTTC.

The chain has TRBV5-1 and TRBJ2-5; 7 bases map to TRBD2. CDR1 and CDR2 from the germline V gene are SGHRS and YFSETQ. With 0 bases clipped from V and 5 bases from J, the junction kept 7 bases outside the gene matches. The CDR3 runs 15 residues. For the CDR3, the DNA is TGCGCCAGCAGCTTGGTGTCGGCTAGCGGTGAGACCCAGTACTTC. Translating gives CASSLVSASGETQYF.

There are a few counts of this clonotype. This chain joins TRBV5-1 and TRBJ2-1; 11 nucleotides agree with TRBD2. Germline lookup yields CDR1 SGHRS and CDR2 YFSETQ. V lost 0 bases, J lost 6 bases, and 14 bases stayed unmatched. There are 19 residues in the CDR3. CDR3 in amino acids: CASSLVSSGGTQGFNEQFF. For the CDR3, the DNA is TGCGCCAGCAGCTTGGTCTCTAGCGGGGGGACCCAGGGGTTCAATGAGCAGTTCTTC.

The chain carries TRBV7-9 and TRBJ2-1; TRBD1 matches at 8 bases. Germline CDR1 SEHNR, CDR2 FQNEAQ (reference sequence). CDR3 size: 15 residues. V lost 5 bases to trimming and J lost 7 bases; unmatched junction nucleotides: 10. CDR3 nucleotides: TGTGCCAGCAGCCCACCGGGACAGGAAGGGAATGAGCAGTTCTTC. Its protein product is CASSPPGQEGNEQFF.

This clonotype was seen only a few times. V usage is TRBV5-1 and J usage is TRBJ2-7, with D tentatively TRBD2 (6 bases). The CDR3 spans 14 residues. Trimming left V 4 bases short and J 0 bases short, with 11 bases between. Germline V gene sequence: CDR1 SGHRS, CDR2 YFSETQ. The CDR3 spells CASSAGRASYEQYF. In DNA, the CDR3 is TGCGCCAGCAGCGCGGGGCGGGCCTCCTACGAGCAGTACTTC.

This clonotype has a handful of counts. V gene TRBV25-1 combines with J gene TRBJ2-7, with D perhaps given as TRBD1 or TRBD2 (5 bases each). Trimming pared 5 bases from V and 7 bases from J, leaving 18 bases between. Germline loops: CDR1 MGHDK, CDR2 SYGVNS. The CDR3 is 14 amino acids. DNA of the CDR3: TGTGCCAGCAGTTGGACCGGGACGACGGCGGAGCAGTACTTC. It specifies CASSWTGTTAEQYF.

CDR3 sequence: CASSIGGAGASGNTIYF. CDR3 nucleotide sequence: TGTGCCAGTAGTATTGGGGGGGCCGGAGCCTCTGGAAACACCATATATTTT. The rearrangement joins TRBV19 to TRBJ1-3; TRBD1 might be the D (6 bases). V was pared by 3 bases and J by 0 bases, with 15 bases between. Germline V gives CDR1 LNHDA, CDR2 SQIVND (reference sequence). This CDR3 is built from 17 residues.

The chain is built from TRBV11-2 and TRBJ2-3; TRBD2 is a possible D gene (6 bases). CDR3 size: 15 residues. Trimming stripped 5 bases from V and 0 bases from J, with 12 bases between. The germline V gene has CDR1 SGHAT and CDR2 FQNNGV. The CDR3 DNA reads as TGTGCCAGCAGCGAGGGACTCAGAAGCACAGATACGCAGTATTTT. This codes for CASSEGLRSTDTQYF.

The chain is built from TRBV5-6 and TRBJ2-5; 7 bases agree with TRBD1. CDR3 length: 14 residues. Germline V lookup: CDR1 SGHDT, CDR2 YYEEEE. J gave up 4 bases and V 7 bases, and 10 bases lay outside the gene matches. The CDR3 DNA reads as TGTGCCAGCGATAGACAGGGCCGAGTAGAGACCCAGTACTTC. Protein product: CASDRQGRVETQYF.

This sequence joins TRBV12-3 or TRBV12-4 and TRBJ2-1, with D maybe TRBD1 (6 bases). The CDR3 spans 12 residues. Trimming took off 6 bases at V and 6 bases at J, with 9 bases between the two ends. The DNA for the CDR3 is TGTGCCAGCAGACAGGGTGGCAATGAGCAGTTCTTC. Protein sequence: CASRQGGNEQFF.

The chain couples TRBV7-9 to TRBJ2-2; D is unclear. The CDR3 is made up of 11 amino acids. The germline V gene encodes CDR1 SEHNR and CDR2 FQNEAQ (reference sequence). V dropped 6 bases and J dropped 7 bases, with 6 bases sitting between them. The CDR3 spells CASSSYGELFF. The CDR3 DNA is TGTGCCAGCAGTTCTTACGGGGAGCTGTTTTTT.

This clonotype was counted at least ten times. The genes are TRBV11-3 and TRBJ2-1; TRBD2 agrees at 10 bases. The trim removed 1 base at V and 8 bases at J, leaving 5 bases unmatched. The CDR3 is made up of 15 amino acids. Germline CDR1 SGHNT, CDR2 YENEEA. CDR3 bases: TGTGCCAGCAGCTTAGGCCTAGCGGGAGAAGATGAGCAGTTCTTC. Amino acids: CASSLGLAGEDEQFF.

This clonotype was seen ten or more times. This chain connects TRBV28 to TRBJ2-1, with 7 nucleotides matching TRBD1. Trimming at V came to 3 bases and at J to 9 bases, leaving 11 bases not matched to a gene. CDR1 MDHEN and CDR2 SYDVKM come from the germline V gene. The CDR3 is made up of 15 amino acids. DNA of the CDR3: TGTGCCAGCAGTTTGGGTGACAGGGTTGTAGGTGAGCAGTTCTTC. It codes for CASSLGDRVVGEQFF.

The chain uses TRBV20-1 and TRBJ1-2; weak D call: TRBD1 (5 bases). Germline V gene lookup returns CDR1 DFQATT and CDR2 SNEGSKA (reference sequence). Trimming shortened V by 5 bases and J by 1 base, and 17 bases separated the two germline ends. CDR3 length equals 15 residues. CDR3 DNA: TGCAGTGCTGTAACACCGGGACGCGGTAACTATGGCTACACCTTC. Encoded protein: CSAVTPGRGNYGYTF.